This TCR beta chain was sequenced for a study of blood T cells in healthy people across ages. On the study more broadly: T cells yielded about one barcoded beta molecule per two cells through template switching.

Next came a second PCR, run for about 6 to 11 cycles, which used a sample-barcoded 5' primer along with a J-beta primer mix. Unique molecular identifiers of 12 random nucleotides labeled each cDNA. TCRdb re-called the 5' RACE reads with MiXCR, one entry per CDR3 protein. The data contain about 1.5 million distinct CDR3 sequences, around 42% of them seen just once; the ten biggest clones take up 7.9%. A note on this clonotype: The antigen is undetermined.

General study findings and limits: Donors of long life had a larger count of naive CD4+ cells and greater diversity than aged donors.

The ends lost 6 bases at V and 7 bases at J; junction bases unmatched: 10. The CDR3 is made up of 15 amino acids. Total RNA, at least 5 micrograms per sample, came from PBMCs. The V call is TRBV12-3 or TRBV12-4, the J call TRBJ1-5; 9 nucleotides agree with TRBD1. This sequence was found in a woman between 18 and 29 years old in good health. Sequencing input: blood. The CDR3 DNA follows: TGTGCCAGCAGGTATACAGGGGGCGCAGGGCAGCCCCAGCATTTT. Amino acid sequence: CASRYTGGAGQPQHF.